A selection of T cell receptor beta chains follows, all from one sample in a study of Ad26.COV2.S vaccination and SARS-CoV-2 variants. The table came from immunoSEQ multiplex PCR; TCRdb's copy has only in-frame clones and leaves some out. This repertoire shows hundreds of thousands of clones, about 91% found once; its top ten account for roughly 3.9%. Sequencing used peripheral blood, obtained after recovery from COVID-19. The receptors were gathered from a human donor who had recovered from COVID-19. Both conserved end residues are part of each CDR3.

>TRBV15
CATSRDRGETTEAFF
>TRBV7-8
CASLFGGEKQETQYF
>TRBV4-3
CASSQEGAPAYNEQFF
>TRBV10-3
CAISESPGAETQYF
>TRBV5-8
CASSSGRLYSNQPQHF
>TRBV5-1
CASSLIGGGETQYF
>TRBV19
CASSINRVGNTIYF
>TRBV19
CASSIDWVGPNTDTQYF
>TRBV6-5
CASSGQGVTEAFF
>TRBV13
CASSLGRGATGELFF
>TRBV9
CASSVASTNTGELFF
>TRBV27
CASSSLTGGRSNQPQHF
>TRBV6-5
CASKRTGSNYGYTF
>TRBV19
CASSTGTGVLEAFF
>TRBV5-6
CASSLQGGGGAGADTQYF
>TRBV27
CASGPQGYSNQPQHF
>TRBV3-1/TRBV3-2
CASSQSGTSGGPSTDTQYF
>TRBV19
CASREGAGGNQPQHF
>TRBV5-6
CASSLRAREETQYF
>TRBV7-2
CASSLSDGGQDGYTF
>TRBV24-1
CATSDPDRGSSYNSPLHF
>TRBV10-2
CASHVNSGGATDTQYF